The 7 T cell receptor beta chains below come from one sample, sequenced in a study of cytomegalovirus exposure and HLA in healthy donors. PCR was performed using 60 Vbeta and 13 Jbeta primers. Clones were sequenced by immunoSEQ multiplex PCR, and TCRdb holds only the in-frame ones, with some missing. The sample consists of over 150,000 clones, 65% to 85% of them appearing once. The sample taken for sequencing was PBMCs. Receptor source: a middle-aged woman in good health and CMV-seropositive.

The gene calls are TRBV7-9 and TRBJ1-5; no firm D call. CDR3 size: 13 residues. Germline V CDR1 and CDR2: SEHNR, FQNEAQ (reference sequence). V lost 1 base and J lost 6, with 7 bases in between. The chain's CDR3 is CASSLGYGQPQHF. CDR3 coding DNA: TGTGCCAGCAGCTTAGGGTACGGTCAGCCCCAGCATTTT.

The V gene is TRBV7-2, the J gene TRBJ1-4, with D maybe TRBD1 (5 bases). CDR1 SGHTA and CDR2 FQGNSA come from the germline V gene. V was clipped by 1 base and J by 8 bases, with 14 bases between them. The length of the CDR3 is 15 residues. Here the CDR3 DNA reads TGTGCCAGCAGCTTAGGGGGGGAGGGTTGGGAAAAACTGTTTTTT. It translates to CASSLGGEGWEKLFF.

V gene TRBV5-6 combines with J gene TRBJ2-5; the match to TRBD2 covers 7 bases. The J call may be in error: the DNA end matches TRBJ2-7 better. The CDR3 extends over 17 amino acids. In germline, CDR1 is SGHDT, CDR2 YYEEEE. This CDR3 reads CASSSPLAGEISYEQYF. The CDR3 coding sequence is TGTGCCAGCAGCTCACCGTTGGCGGGGGAGATCTCCTACGAGCAGTACTTC.

There are a few counts of this clone. The rearrangement uses TRBV19 and TRBJ1-1; 10 bases agree with TRBD1. Germline lookup yields CDR1 LNHDA and CDR2 SQIVND (reference sequence). This CDR3 has 18 amino acids. Trimming removed 4 bases from V and 1 base from J; junction bases left unmatched: 12. CDR3 nucleotide sequence: TGTGCCAGTAGTAACCATTCGGACAGGGGGGTTTGGAACACTGAAGCTTTCTTT. Translating gives CASSNHSDRGVWNTEAFF.

V and J are TRBV4-1 and TRBJ2-5; 12 bases fit TRBD2. Germline V lookup: CDR1 MGHRA, CDR2 YSYEKL. V shed 4 bases, J shed 2 bases, and the junction held 5 bases outside the gene matches. The CDR3 runs 16 residues. CDR3 in DNA: TGCGCCAGCAGCCCCCGAACTAGCGGGGGGCAAGAGACCCAGTACTTC. Translation gives CASSPRTSGGQETQYF.

CDR3 protein: CQGAEDTEAFF. The CDR3 DNA sequence: TGCCAGGGGGCTGAGGACACTGAAGCTTTCTTT. J is TRBJ1-1 and V is TRBV20-1; 8 bases are shared with TRBD1. This CDR3 comprises 11 residues. Germline V lookup: CDR1 DFQATT, CDR2 SNEGSKA (reference sequence).

The chain uses TRBV4-3 and TRBJ2-2, with a tentative D call TRBD1 (5 bases). The CDR3 length is 15 residues. Trimming cost V 0 bases and J 2 bases, with 7 bases left between them. CDR1 and CDR2 from the germline V gene are LGHNA and YSLEER. DNA of the CDR3: TGCGCCAGCAGCCAAGAAGGGGCCAACACCGGGGAGCTGTTTTTT. It yields the protein CASSQEGANTGELFF.